The sequence of this T cell receptor beta chain was determined in a study of TIL therapy for anti-PD-1-resistant metastatic lung cancer. Sequencing used immunoSEQ v3. Clones were sequenced by immunoSEQ multiplex PCR, and TCRdb holds only the in-frame ones, with some missing. The top ten hold roughly 9.8% of the sample, which has 95,000 or so clones, 65% seen once. The sample's time point: pre-treatment sample, taken before nivolumab and TIL therapy. Most excised metastases sampled were pleural nodules or supraclavicular lymph nodes. Patients then received nivolumab; progressors got lymphodepletion, TIL and IL-2. The CDR3 consists of 12 residues. The germline V gene has CDR1 SGHRS and CDR2 YFSETQ. V was clipped by 5 bases and J by 8 bases, with 13 bases between them.

The genes are TRBV5-1 and TRBJ1-1; the D is unclear. The receptor was isolated from a person aged 25-85 years with non-small cell lung cancer. The sample consisted of tumor tissue, taken at baseline. DNA for the CDR3: TGCGCCAGCAGTCAATACGACGGAGAAGCTTTCTTT. This encodes CASSQYDGEAFF. Using reference TRBV5-1 and TRBJ1-1 for the parts outside the CDR3, the full variable domain is KAGVTQTPRYLIKTRGQQVTLSCSPISGHRSVSWYQQTPGQGLQFLFEYFSETQRNKGNFPGRFSGRQFSNSRSEMNVSTLELGDSALYLCASSQYDGEAFFGQGTRLTVV.